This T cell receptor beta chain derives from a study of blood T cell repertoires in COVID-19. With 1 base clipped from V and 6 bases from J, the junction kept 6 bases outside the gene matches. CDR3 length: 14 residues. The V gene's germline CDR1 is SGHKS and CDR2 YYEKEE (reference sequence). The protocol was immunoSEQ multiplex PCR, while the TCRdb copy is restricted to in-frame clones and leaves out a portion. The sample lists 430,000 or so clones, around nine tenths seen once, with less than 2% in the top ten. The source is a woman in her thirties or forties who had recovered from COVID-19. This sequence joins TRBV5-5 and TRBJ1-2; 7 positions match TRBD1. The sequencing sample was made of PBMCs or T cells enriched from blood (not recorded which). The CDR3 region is CASSLYWDSDGYTF. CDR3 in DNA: TGTGCCAGCAGCTTGTACTGGGACAGCGATGGCTACACCTTC.